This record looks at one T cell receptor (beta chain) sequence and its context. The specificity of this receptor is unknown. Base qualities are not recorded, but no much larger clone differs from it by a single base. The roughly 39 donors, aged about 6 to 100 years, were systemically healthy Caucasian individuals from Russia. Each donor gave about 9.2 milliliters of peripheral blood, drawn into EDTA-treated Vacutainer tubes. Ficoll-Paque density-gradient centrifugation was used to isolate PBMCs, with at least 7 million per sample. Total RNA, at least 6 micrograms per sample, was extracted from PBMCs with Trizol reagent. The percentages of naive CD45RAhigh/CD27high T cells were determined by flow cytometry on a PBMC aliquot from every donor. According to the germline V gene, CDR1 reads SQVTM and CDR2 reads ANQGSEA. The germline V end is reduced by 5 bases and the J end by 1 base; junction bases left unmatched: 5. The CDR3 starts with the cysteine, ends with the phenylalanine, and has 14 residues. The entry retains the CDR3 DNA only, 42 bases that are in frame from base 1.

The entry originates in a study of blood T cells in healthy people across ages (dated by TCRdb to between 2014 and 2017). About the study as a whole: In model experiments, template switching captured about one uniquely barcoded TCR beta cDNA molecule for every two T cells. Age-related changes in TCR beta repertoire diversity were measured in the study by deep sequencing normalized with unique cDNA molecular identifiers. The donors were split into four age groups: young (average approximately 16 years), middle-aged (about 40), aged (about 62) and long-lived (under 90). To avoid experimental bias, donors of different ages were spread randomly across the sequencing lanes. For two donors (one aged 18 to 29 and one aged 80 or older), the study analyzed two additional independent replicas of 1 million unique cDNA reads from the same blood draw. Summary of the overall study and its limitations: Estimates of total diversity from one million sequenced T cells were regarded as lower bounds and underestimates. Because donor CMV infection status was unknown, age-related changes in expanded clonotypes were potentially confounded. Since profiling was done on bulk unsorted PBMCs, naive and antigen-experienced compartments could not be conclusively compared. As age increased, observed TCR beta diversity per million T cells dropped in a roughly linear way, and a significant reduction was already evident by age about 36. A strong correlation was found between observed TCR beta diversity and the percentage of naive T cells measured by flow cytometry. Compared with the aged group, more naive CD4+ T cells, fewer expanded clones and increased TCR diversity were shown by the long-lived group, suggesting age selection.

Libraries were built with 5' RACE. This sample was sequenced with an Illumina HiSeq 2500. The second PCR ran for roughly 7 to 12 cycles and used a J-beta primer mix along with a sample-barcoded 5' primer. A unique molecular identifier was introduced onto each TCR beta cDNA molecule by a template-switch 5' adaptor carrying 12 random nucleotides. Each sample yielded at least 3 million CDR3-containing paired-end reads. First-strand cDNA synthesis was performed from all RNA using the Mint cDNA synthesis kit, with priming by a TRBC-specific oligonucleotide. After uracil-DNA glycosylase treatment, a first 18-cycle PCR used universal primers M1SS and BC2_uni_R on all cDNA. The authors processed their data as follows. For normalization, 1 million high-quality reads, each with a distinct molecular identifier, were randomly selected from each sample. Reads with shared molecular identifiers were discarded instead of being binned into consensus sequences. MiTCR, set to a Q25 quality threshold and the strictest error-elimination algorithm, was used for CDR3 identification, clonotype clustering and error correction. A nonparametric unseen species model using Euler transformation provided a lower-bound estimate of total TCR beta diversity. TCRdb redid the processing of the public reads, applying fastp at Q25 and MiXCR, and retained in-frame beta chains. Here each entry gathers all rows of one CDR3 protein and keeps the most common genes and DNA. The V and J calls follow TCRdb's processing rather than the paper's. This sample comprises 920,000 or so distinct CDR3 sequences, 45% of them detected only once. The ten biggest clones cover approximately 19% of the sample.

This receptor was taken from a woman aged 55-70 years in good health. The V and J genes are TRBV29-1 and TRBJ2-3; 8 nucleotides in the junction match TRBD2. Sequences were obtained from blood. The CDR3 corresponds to CSVKTAGGTDTQYF. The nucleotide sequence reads TGCAGCGTTAAAACAGCGGGAGGCACAGATACGCAGTATTTT.